This T cell receptor (beta chain) was found in a study of blood T cell repertoires in COVID-19. Sequencing was performed with immunoSEQ multiplex PCR; in TCRdb, only in-frame clones are kept and a portion is missing. This repertoire shows 200,000 to 250,000 clones, 85% to 90% found once; its top ten account for 4% to 4.5%. This sequence was found in a man aged 50 to 59 with acute or convalescent COVID-19. Material: peripheral blood.

CDR3 amino acids: CASSLRPGTADTNYGYTF. Here the CDR3 DNA reads TGCGCCAGCAGCTTGCGGCCCGGGACAGCCGATACTAACTATGGCTACACCTTC. The chain uses TRBV5-1 and TRBJ1-2, with 7 bases fitting TRBD1. V lost 1 base to trimming and J lost 0 bases; unmatched junction nucleotides: 12. Per germline, CDR1 SGHRS and CDR2 YFSETQ. CDR3 length: 18 residues.